The 23 T cell receptor beta chains below all came from one sample that was sequenced in a study of cytomegalovirus exposure and HLA in healthy donors. PCR used 60 Vbeta primers and 13 Jbeta primers. Using immunoSEQ multiplex PCR, the repertoire was profiled, and TCRdb retains in-frame clones only, with some absent. The sample yields approximately 260,000 clones, 85% to 95% seen once. The specimen was PBMCs. Source of these receptors: a girl aged 2 to 10 in good health and CMV-seronegative.

This clone was picked up a small number of times. The rearrangement links TRBV7-8 to TRBJ1-5; perhaps TRBD1 as D (5 bases). Trimming cost V 5 bases and J 7 bases, with 18 bases left between them. The CDR3 has 15 residues. Germline CDR1 is SGHVS and CDR2 is FQNEAQ. CDR3 sequence (DNA): TGTGCCAGCAGCCGACAGACGTCCTCCTTACAGCCCCAGCATTTT. Its protein product is CASSRQTSSLQPQHF.

The J gene is TRBJ2-1, the V gene TRBV30; 7 bases are shared with TRBD2. Germline V gene data show CDR1 as GTSNPN and CDR2 as SVGIG (reference sequence). The CDR3 has 16 residues. The trim removed 2 bases at V and 0 bases at J, leaving 7 bases unmatched. CDR3 nucleotide sequence: TGTGCCTGGAGTCTTTCCCTAGCGGTCTCCTACAATGAGCAGTTCTTC. Its translation: CAWSLSLAVSYNEQFF. Full variable domain (outside the CDR3, taken from reference TRBV30 and TRBJ2-1): SQTIHQWPATLVQPVGSPLSLECTVEGTSNPNLYWYRQAAGRGLQLLFYSVGIGQISSEVPQNLSASRPQDRQFILSSKKLLLSDSGFYLCAWSLSLAVSYNEQFFGPGTRLTVL.

There are a few counts of this clone. The rearrangement links TRBV4-1 to TRBJ1-1; the D gene is possibly TRBD1 (6 bases). CDR1 MGHRA and CDR2 YSYEKL come from the germline V gene. V was shortened by 4 bases and J by 0 bases, with 12 bases between the two germline ends. CDR3 length: 15 residues. The CDR3 region is CASSPTGQLNTEAFF. CDR3 coding DNA: TGCGCCAGCAGCCCTACCGGACAGCTGAACACTGAAGCTTTCTTT.

CDR3 nucleotides: TGTGCCAGCTCACCACTTGCCAGGGGGCTCCAAGAGACCCAGTACTTC. Its translation is CASSPLARGLQETQYF. V gene TRBV18 combines with J gene TRBJ2-5; 8 bases align to TRBD1. CDR3 length equals 16 residues. Looked up from germline, CDR1 is KGHSH and CDR2 is LQKENI. Trimming removed 1 base from V and 1 base from J; junction bases left unmatched: 5.

This clone was recorded a few times. This chain links TRBV19 with TRBJ1-1; D gene uncertain. The V and J ends lost 9 bases and 4 bases respectively, with 9 bases between them. This CDR3 is built from 11 residues. Germline V gene lookup returns CDR1 LNHDA and CDR2 SQIVND (reference sequence). CDR3 DNA sequence: TGTGCCAGCCGGGAGGTCACTGAAGCTTTCTTT. As protein: CASREVTEAFF.

V gene TRBV9 combines with J gene TRBJ2-4; 12 nucleotides align to TRBD2. Germline loops: CDR1 SGDLS, CDR2 YYNGEE. The CDR3 length is 15 residues. V shed 5 bases, J shed 9 bases, and the junction held 9 bases outside the gene matches. This chain's CDR3 is CASSLAGGPLGIQYF. The CDR3 bases are TGTGCCAGCAGTCTAGCGGGAGGGCCGCTAGGCATTCAGTACTTC.

V and J are TRBV11-2 and TRBJ2-2; the match to TRBD2 covers 8 bases. Germline V CDR1 and CDR2: SGHAT, FQNNGV. The junction had 12 bases not matched to a gene; V was cut back by 7 bases and J by 2 bases. CDR3 length: 17 amino acids. In DNA form, the CDR3 reads TGTGCCAGCACGTTCCCCTGGCGGGGGGTCAACACCGGGGAGCTGTTTTTT. It is translated as CASTFPWRGVNTGELFF.

The chain combines TRBV14 with TRBJ2-3, with D tentatively TRBD2 (5 bases). CDR3 length equals 16 residues. The V gene lost 1 base and the J gene lost 2 bases, with 13 bases spanning the gap. From germline, CDR1 is SGHDN and CDR2 FVKESK. Here the CDR3 reads CASSQVPRAITDTQYF. The CDR3 bases are TGTGCCAGCAGCCAAGTCCCGCGGGCCATCACAGATACGCAGTATTTT.

This rearrangement joins TRBV7-9 to TRBJ2-2, with D hard to call. V shed 2 bases and J shed 8 bases, with 12 bases lying between them. CDR1 is SEHNR and CDR2 is FQNEAQ in the germline V gene (reference sequence). The CDR3 runs to 14 residues. CDR3 in amino acids: CASSLKLPKGELFF. As DNA, the CDR3 is TGTGCCAGCAGCTTAAAGCTCCCAAAAGGGGAGCTGTTTTTT.

The genes are TRBV13 and TRBJ2-1; 7 bases line up with TRBD2. Unmatched junction bases numbered 8, after V lost 1 base and J lost 8 bases. The CDR3 extends over 15 amino acids. The germline V gene has CDR1 PRHDT and CDR2 FYEKMQ (reference sequence). The CDR3 loop reads CASSLEGRGTDEQFF. DNA for the CDR3: TGTGCCAGCAGCTTAGAAGGGCGGGGGACGGATGAGCAGTTCTTC.

V is TRBV9 and J is TRBJ1-2; no clear D gene. Trimming took off 0 bases at V and 3 bases at J, with 9 bases between the two ends. Germline V CDR1 and CDR2: SGDLS, YYNGEE. The CDR3 sequence is 14 residues long. CDR3 nucleotide sequence: TGTGCCAGCAGCGTAGTCGGCGGAGACTATGGCTACACCTTC. This sequence encodes CASSVVGGDYGYTF.

The chain is built from TRBV2 and TRBJ1-4, with unresolved D. Trimming stripped 10 bases from V and 0 bases from J, with 12 bases between. CDR3 length: 14 residues. Germline V gives CDR1 SNHLY, CDR2 FYNNEI. The CDR3 here is CATQRGTTNEKLFF. CDR3 DNA: TGTGCCACTCAGCGCGGGACAACTAATGAAAAACTGTTTTTT.

This clone was found a few times. This chain links TRBV6-6 with TRBJ1-4, with D possibly matching TRBD1 (6 bases). The germline V and J ends were trimmed by 2 bases and 4 bases, with 8 bases remaining between them. The CDR3 extends over 14 amino acids. Germline V gene data show CDR1 as MNHNY and CDR2 as SVGAGI (reference sequence). This chain's CDR3 is CASSYGTNNEKLFF. Written as DNA, the CDR3 is TGTGCCAGCAGTTACGGGACAAATAATGAAAAACTGTTTTTT.

The gene calls are TRBV27 and TRBJ2-3; D gene uncertain. Germline lookup yields CDR1 MNHEY and CDR2 SMNVEV (reference sequence). This CDR3 has 13 amino acids. Deletions cut 6 bases from V and 3 bases from J, with 10 bases between. The DNA of the CDR3 is TGTGCCAGCAGCCCCAGGTGGACAGATACGCAGTATTTT. This sequence encodes CASSPRWTDTQYF.

The chain couples TRBV10-2 to TRBJ2-2; D gene ambiguous. Germline CDR1 is WSHSY and CDR2 is SAAADI. V was trimmed by 3 bases and J by 6 bases, leaving 8 bases between them. The length of the CDR3 is 13 residues. CDR3 coding DNA: TGCGCCAGCAGTGACAGGTCGGCCGGGGAGCTGTTTTTT. Translating gives CASSDRSAGELFF.

This clone occurred once. This rearrangement joins TRBV29-1 to TRBJ1-4; the match to TRBD1 covers 8 bases. Germline V lookup: CDR1 SQVTM, CDR2 ANQGSEA. V trimming: 7 bases; J trimming: 5 bases; junction bases outside the gene matches: 6. The CDR3 is made up of 13 amino acids. The CDR3 DNA is TGCAGCGCCGTGGGACAGGCAAATGAAAAACTGTTTTTT. It yields the protein CSAVGQANEKLFF.

V and J are TRBV7-6 and TRBJ2-1; 7 bases are shared with TRBD2. This CDR3 region has 17 residues. CDR1 and CDR2 from the germline V gene are SGHVS and FNYEAQ. V shed 0 bases, J shed 3 bases, and the junction held 8 bases outside the gene matches. The CDR3 DNA reads as TGTGCCAGCAGCTTAGCGGATATCGGGGGGTACTACAATGAGCAGTTCTTC. It translates to CASSLADIGGYYNEQFF.

The rearrangement uses TRBV19 and TRBJ1-2; D unclear. The CDR3 sequence is 11 residues long. With 5 bases removed from V and 7 bases from J, the gap between germline ends came to 8 bases. Germline-derived CDR1 and CDR2 are LNHDA and SQIVND (reference sequence). The CDR3 loop reads CASSPGSGYTF. The CDR3 coding sequence is TGTGCCAGTAGTCCGGGGAGTGGCTACACCTTC. Combining the CDR3 with reference TRBV19 and TRBJ1-2 gives the whole variable domain DGGITQSPKYLFRKEGQNVTLSCEQNLNHDAMYWYRQDPGQGLRLIYYSQIVNDFQKGDIAEGYSVSREKKESFPLTVTSAQKNPTAFYLCASSPGSGYTFGSGTRLTVV.

The chain carries TRBV18 and TRBJ2-6; possible D gene TRBD1, 5 bases. The CDR3 is 15 amino acids. Germline V gives CDR1 KGHSH, CDR2 LQKENI. Trimming took off 4 bases at V and 3 bases at J, with 10 bases between the two ends. CDR3 residues: CASSLQVGGANVLTF. The CDR3 DNA is TGTGCCAGCTCACTACAGGTTGGTGGGGCCAACGTCCTGACTTTC.

The CDR3 loop reads CASSEWGQGAYEQYF. The CDR3 region has the DNA TGTGCCAGCAGTGAATGGGGACAGGGGGCCTACGAGCAGTACTTC. The J gene is TRBJ2-7, the V gene TRBV6-1, with 11 bases aligning to TRBD1. The V gene's germline CDR1 is MNHNS and CDR2 SASEGT. This CDR3 spans 15 amino acids. The junction had 2 bases not matched to a gene; V was cut back by 2 bases and J by 2 bases.

The chain links TRBV18 to TRBJ2-1; 10 bases match TRBD1. Germline V gene sequence: CDR1 KGHSH, CDR2 LQKENI. CDR3 length equals 16 residues. V lost 0 bases to trimming and J lost 2 bases; unmatched junction nucleotides: 1. CDR3 amino acids: CASSPPGQGTYNEQFF. DNA for the CDR3: TGTGCCAGCTCACCACCGGGACAGGGGACCTACAATGAGCAGTTCTTC.

The gene calls are TRBV27 and TRBJ1-5; 8 bases are a match to TRBD1. Looked up from germline, CDR1 is MNHEY and CDR2 is SMNVEV (reference sequence). The CDR3 is 15 amino acids. J lost 0 bases, V lost 3 bases, and 1 base had no gene match. The DNA of the CDR3 is TGTGCCAGCAGTTTCAGGGGGCATAGCAATCAGCCCCAGCATTTT. It encodes CASSFRGHSNQPQHF.

The chain recombines TRBV7-6 with TRBJ2-7; 10 bases agree with TRBD1. Per germline, CDR1 SGHVS and CDR2 FNYEAQ. This CDR3 has 14 residues. Trimming at V came to 5 bases and at J to 3 bases, leaving 4 bases not matched to a gene. The CDR3 coding sequence is TGTGCCAGCAGCACGGGACAGGGGAGCTACGAGCAGTACTTC. This gives the protein CASSTGQGSYEQYF.